The T cell receptor (beta chain) under discussion was sequenced for a study of regulatory T cells in long-lasting Graves disease. Noted time point: newly diagnosed GD, antithyroid drugs for less than 3 months. Extracted RNA from PBMCs served as the source of the TCR library. Construction of the TCR beta libraries employed iRepertoire HTBI primers in conjunction with Arm-PCR of CDR3 regions. TCRdb called the multiplex PCR reads again in MiXCR, with one record for every CDR3 protein. The sample holds about 520,000 distinct CDR3 sequences; 12% are singletons and the top ten take 7.5% to 9%. Whole-study results and caveats: New patients shared 950 to 1,000 public clonotypes, fewer than the approximately 2,500 shared by persistent patients.

This clonotype appeared many times. Its antigen remains unidentified. The same sample was also studied in work on T cells in Graves' hyperthyroidism and ophthalmopathy.

This receptor was taken from a woman aged 25 to 39 with Graves disease. Sequenced here: peripheral blood mononuclear cells (PBMCs), sampled at new diagnosis, from a patient treated with antithyroid drugs.

The CDR3 coding sequence is TGTGCCAGCAGCCCCTCAAATACCGCCTACAATGAGCAGTTCTTC. Protein sequence: CASSPSNTAYNEQFF. The genes are TRBV2 and TRBJ2-1; D is unclear. This CDR3 region has 15 residues. Germline V gene data show CDR1 as SNHLY and CDR2 as FYNNEI. V was cut by 6 bases and J by 2 bases, with 14 bases left in between. Complete variable domain (other parts from reference TRBV2 and TRBJ2-1): EPEVTQTPSHQVTQMGQEVILRCVPISNHLYFYWYRQILGQKVEFLVSFYNNEISEKSEIFDDQFSVERPDGSNFTLKIRSTKLEDSAMYFCASSPSNTAYNEQFFGPGTRLTVL.